A single sample is the source of the 2 T cell receptor beta chains below, sequenced in a study of cytomegalovirus exposure and HLA in healthy donors. Researchers ran the PCR with 60 Vbeta and 13 Jbeta primers. TCRdb's copy holds only in-frame clones and misses some; the assay was immunoSEQ multiplex PCR. The data hold about 200,000 clones, with roughly 80% observed a single time. Sequenced input: PBMCs. The receptors were sampled from a man aged 40-55 years in good health and CMV-seronegative.

The genes are TRBV5-4 and TRBJ2-7; D unclear. Germline values: CDR1 SGHNT, CDR2 YYREEE (reference sequence). The CDR3 consists of 14 residues. The V gene lost 1 base and the J gene lost 2 bases, with 10 bases spanning the gap. The CDR3 is CASSLIEVPYEQYF. CDR3 nucleotides: TGTGCCAGCAGCTTGATAGAAGTACCCTACGAGCAGTACTTC.

V and J are TRBV28 and TRBJ1-5; 8 bases are shared with TRBD1. The junction had 5 bases not matched to a gene; V was cut back by 5 bases and J by 2 bases. This CDR3 comprises 15 residues. Germline lookup yields CDR1 MDHEN and CDR2 SYDVKM. The CDR3 here is CASSQGARGNQPQHF. DNA of the CDR3: TGTGCCAGCAGTCAGGGGGCGAGGGGCAATCAGCCCCAGCATTTT.